The 18 T cell receptor beta chains given below trace back to one sample, sequenced in a study of T cells expressing NK-cell markers. One entry per CDR3 protein, without DNA, is what TCRdb gives after re-calling the 5' RACE reads. Here the sample table reports about 550,000 distinct CDR3 sequences. The sample was blood T cells: a sorted CD56 or NKG2C T cell subset, CD4+ or CD8+ T cells, or bulk PBMC T cells (not recorded which). These receptors were collected from a man aged 18 to 29 in good health.

CDR3 amino acids: CATSDGSGRVREQFF. The genes are TRBV24-1 and TRBJ2-1; TCRdb's D call, TRBD2, is unchecked because there is no DNA. The length of the CDR3 is 15 residues. The germline V gene encodes CDR1 KGHDR and CDR2 SFDVKD.

This chain links TRBV7-9 with TRBJ2-4; TCRdb proposes TRBD1, but this gene call is untestable without DNA. CDR1 is SEHNR, CDR2 FQNEAQ, per germline (reference sequence). This CDR3 spans 16 amino acids. The CDR3 is CASSPRGGRAKNIQYF. Full variable domain (remainder filled in from reference TRBV7-9 and TRBJ2-4): DTGVSQNPRHKITKRGQNVTFRCDPISEHNRLYWYRQTLGQGPEFLTYFQNEAQLEKSRLLSDRFSAERPKGSFSTLEIQRTEQGDSAMYLCASSPRGGRAKNIQYFGAGTRLSVL.

This rearrangement joins TRBV11-1 to TRBJ2-5; TCRdb designates TRBD1, a call that cannot be tested without DNA. From germline, CDR1 is SGHAT and CDR2 FQDESV (reference sequence). CDR3 length equals 15 residues. The CDR3: CASSEHTGNMETQYF.

The V and J genes are TRBV20-1 and TRBJ2-1; absent DNA, TCRdb's TRBD1 call cannot be checked. This CDR3 has 14 amino acids. Germline CDR1 and CDR2: DFQATT and SNEGSKA (reference sequence). The CDR3 here is CSARTGSRSNEQFF.

The chain links TRBV3-1 to TRBJ2-5; TCRdb names TRBD2, which stays unverified in the absence of DNA. The CDR3 runs to 15 residues. Looked up from germline, CDR1 is LGHDT and CDR2 is YNNKEL (reference sequence). CDR3 residues: CASSQELRSGGTQYF.

The chain links TRBV18 to TRBJ1-5; without DNA, the TCRdb call of TRBD1 cannot be checked. CDR1 is KGHSH and CDR2 is LQKENI in the germline V gene. The CDR3 contains 16 residues. The CDR3 is CASSPKGGHGNQPQHF.

The V gene is TRBV7-9, the J gene TRBJ2-7. Germline-derived CDR1 and CDR2 are SEHNR and FQNEAQ (reference sequence). The CDR3 extends over 12 amino acids. CDR3 amino acids: CASSLVAFEQYF.

V and J are TRBV12-3 or TRBV12-4 and TRBJ1-1; the D call of TRBD1 rests on TCRdb alone, since no DNA is present to check it. This CDR3 spans 16 amino acids. CDR3 residues: CASSFSMGVSDTEAFF.

CDR3 protein: CSASFLAGAISTDTQYF. This chain uses TRBV20-1 with TRBJ2-3; TCRdb picks TRBD2, but there is no DNA to check that call. Germline V gene data show CDR1 as DFQATT and CDR2 as SNEGSKA (reference sequence). The CDR3 runs to 17 residues.

The V gene is TRBV28, the J gene TRBJ2-1. The germline V gene has CDR1 MDHEN and CDR2 SYDVKM. The CDR3 spans 12 residues. This chain's CDR3 is CASRGSTDEQFF.

The chain recombines TRBV24-1 with TRBJ1-2; TCRdb's assignment of TRBD1 cannot be checked, as there is no DNA. Germline CDR1 KGHDR, CDR2 SFDVKD. The length of the CDR3 is 12 residues. The CDR3: CATSDLRDGYTF.

The V call is TRBV15, the J call TRBJ2-5; the TCRdb call, TRBD2, lacks DNA for checking. Germline V gives CDR1 LNHNV, CDR2 YYDKDF (reference sequence). This CDR3 contains 18 residues. The CDR3 loop reads CATSREETRAGTQETQYF.

The chain joins TRBV5-5 to TRBJ2-1; TCRdb indicates TRBD1, and absent DNA this call remains unverified. The CDR3 is 15 residues long. Per germline, CDR1 SGHKS and CDR2 YYEKEE (reference sequence). Here the CDR3 reads CASSLAVGPIDEQFF.

The chain carries TRBV4-1 and TRBJ2-1; TCRdb proposes TRBD2, but this gene call is untestable without DNA. The CDR3 consists of 16 residues. Per the germline V gene, CDR1 is MGHRA and CDR2 is YSYEKL. The CDR3 sequence: CASSQDPAVSAGEQFF.

V usage is TRBV4-3 and J usage is TRBJ2-2; TCRdb returns TRBD1, unconfirmable since there is no DNA. CDR1 and CDR2 (germline): LGHNA, YSLEER. There are 18 residues in the CDR3. This CDR3 reads CASSQDSLQGLDTGELFF.

The chain's CDR3 is CAITGSWEYGYTF. V and J are TRBV10-3 and TRBJ1-2. The CDR3 totals 13 residues. In germline, CDR1 is ENHRY, CDR2 SYGVKD.

The chain recombines TRBV6-6 with TRBJ1-5. Per the germline V gene, CDR1 is MNHNY and CDR2 is SVGAGI (reference sequence). The CDR3 is 12 residues long. The CDR3 sequence is CASSYFGQPQHF.

V and J are TRBV6-1 and TRBJ2-7; the D gene TCRdb calls, TRBD2, cannot be checked with no DNA. Germline V gives CDR1 MNHNS, CDR2 SASEGT. The CDR3 is 18 residues long. The CDR3 is CASSAWTSGGLSSYEQYF.